This TCR beta chain was sequenced in a study of T cell changes during pregnancy in multiple sclerosis. The repertoire was sequenced with immunoSEQ multiplex PCR; TCRdb's copy has only in-frame clones and lacks some. Of more than 70,000 clones listed, approximately 89% are singletons. The CDR3 totals 13 residues. Germline V gene data show CDR1 as MNHEY and CDR2 as SMNVEV (reference sequence). The V and J ends lost 6 bases and 7 bases respectively, with 13 bases between them. The origin of this receptor is a female donor with multiple sclerosis, enrolled in a pregnancy study. V is TRBV27 and J is TRBJ2-1; possible D gene TRBD2, 6 bases. Source: peripheral blood, taken before pregnancy. The CDR3 is CASSSGTFNEQFF. The CDR3 bases are TGTGCCAGCAGCTCCGGGACTTTTAATGAGCAGTTCTTC.